One and the same sample provided the 16 T cell receptor beta chains below, sequenced in a study of OX40 agonist ivuxolimab in advanced cancers. The repertoire was sequenced with immunoSEQ multiplex PCR; TCRdb's copy has only in-frame clones and lacks some. The sample has about 100,000 clones, roughly 90% seen once. Sequenced material: CD4+ or CD8+ T cells sorted from blood, taken in a trial of the OX40 agonist ivuxolimab. These receptors were obtained from an adult with an advanced solid tumor such as melanoma, head and neck, liver or kidney cancer.

The chain joins TRBV29-1 to TRBJ2-5, with a possible D match to TRBD1 (6 bases). Germline V gives CDR1 SQVTM, CDR2 ANQGSEA. V was clipped by 0 bases and J by 5 bases, with 13 bases between them. The CDR3 is 14 residues long. Written as DNA, the CDR3 is TGCAGCGTTGAAGATCTGCAGGGGCGTGAGACCCAGTACTTC. Translation gives CSVEDLQGRETQYF.

The V call is TRBV7-8, the J call TRBJ1-2; D is ambiguous. V lost 5 bases, J lost 4 bases, and 11 bases lay in between. This CDR3 is 13 amino acids long. The germline V gene has CDR1 SGHVS and CDR2 FQNEAQ. In DNA form, the CDR3 reads TGTGCCAGCAGCCGAGACGGGTCCTATGGCTACACCTTC. Protein: CASSRDGSYGYTF.

The V and J genes are TRBV7-6 and TRBJ2-7; 7 bases map to TRBD2. The junction had 0 bases not matched to a gene; V was cut back by 0 bases and J by 4 bases. The CDR3 covers 13 residues. Germline V gene lookup returns CDR1 SGHVS and CDR2 FNYEAQ. CDR3 coding DNA: TGTGCCAGCAGCTTAGCGGGAGGGTACGAGCAGTACTTC. It specifies CASSLAGGYEQYF.

The gene calls are TRBV5-1 and TRBJ1-5; unclear D gene. The CDR3 loop spans 14 amino acids. Deletions cut 4 bases from V and 3 bases from J, with 11 bases between. Germline V lookup: CDR1 SGHRS, CDR2 YFSETQ. This CDR3 is CASSRGGTNQPQHF. In DNA, the CDR3 is TGCGCCAGCAGCCGGGGAGGCACCAATCAGCCCCAGCATTTT.

This clone appeared a single time. The V and J genes are TRBV5-6 and TRBJ1-3; D perhaps matches TRBD1 (5 bases). Trimming took off 2 bases at V and 8 bases at J, with 14 bases between the two ends. The CDR3 contains 14 residues. CDR1 and CDR2 (germline): SGHDT, YYEEEE. The CDR3 sequence: CASSFTGRRDTIYF. The DNA of the CDR3 is TGTGCCAGCAGCTTCACGGGGCGCAGGGACACCATATATTTT.

This chain connects TRBV7-6 to TRBJ2-2; 9 bases agree with TRBD2. V trimming: 3 bases; J trimming: 6 bases; junction bases outside the gene matches: 8. The germline V gene encodes CDR1 SGHVS and CDR2 FNYEAQ. The CDR3 is 16 residues long. The CDR3 reads CASSLMAGGGSGELFF. CDR3 bases: TGTGCCAGCAGCTTGATGGCGGGAGGGGGTTCCGGGGAGCTGTTTTTT.

This chain connects TRBV5-1 to TRBJ2-7, with TRBD1 matching over 10 bases. Germline V CDR1 and CDR2: SGHRS, YFSETQ. With 1 base clipped from V and 6 bases from J, the junction kept 7 bases outside the gene matches. This CDR3 comprises 15 residues. CDR3: CASSLTGTGDGEQYF. The CDR3 DNA follows: TGCGCCAGCAGCTTGACCGGGACAGGGGACGGCGAGCAGTACTTC. The whole variable domain, filled in from reference TRBV5-1 and TRBJ2-7, reads KAGVTQTPRYLIKTRGQQVTLSCSPISGHRSVSWYQQTPGQGLQFLFEYFSETQRNKGNFPGRFSGRQFSNSRSEMNVSTLELGDSALYLCASSLTGTGDGEQYFGPGTRLTVT.

This clone was counted a single time. This sequence joins TRBV9 and TRBJ2-7, with 9 bases identical to TRBD1. V lost 3 bases to trimming and J lost 3 bases; unmatched junction nucleotides: 7. CDR1 is SGDLS, CDR2 YYNGEE, per germline. The CDR3 sequence is 15 residues long. The CDR3 loop reads CASSARGTGIYEQYF. The CDR3 DNA is TGTGCCAGCAGCGCTCGGGGGACAGGGATCTACGAGCAGTACTTC.

The CDR3 here is CASSSVVGGTEAFF. CDR3 in DNA: TGTGCCAGCAGTTCCGTCGTCGGGGGAACTGAAGCTTTCTTT. The chain combines TRBV6-6 with TRBJ1-1, with a tentative D call TRBD1 (5 bases). Germline values: CDR1 MNHNY, CDR2 SVGAGI (reference sequence). V was clipped by 4 bases and J by 5 bases, with 14 bases between them. This CDR3 has 14 amino acids.

This clone was observed a few times. The genes are TRBV28 and TRBJ1-2, with TRBD1 matching over 7 bases. With V trimmed by 5 bases and J by 4 bases, 7 bases remained unmatched. CDR1 and CDR2 from the germline V gene are MDHEN and SYDVKM. CDR3 size: 14 residues. In nucleotides, the CDR3 is TGTGCCAGCAGTCCAGGGACAGCCTTCTATGGCTACACCTTC. Amino acid sequence: CASSPGTAFYGYTF.

The chain joins TRBV28 to TRBJ1-2; no reliable D call. Between the trimmed V and J ends, which lost 6 bases and 4 bases, there was a span of 9 bases. The CDR3 has 12 amino acids. Germline V gene data show CDR1 as MDHEN and CDR2 as SYDVKM. CDR3 DNA: TGTGCCAGCAGCCCCGACCCCTATGGCTACACCTTC. Residues: CASSPDPYGYTF.

This chain connects TRBV19 to TRBJ2-1, with 9 positions matching TRBD1. The CDR3 has 15 amino acids. J gave up 5 bases and V 7 bases, and 9 bases lay outside the gene matches. Looked up from germline, CDR1 is LNHDA and CDR2 is SQIVND (reference sequence). The CDR3 region is CASTKPGQGHNEQFF. For the CDR3, the DNA is TGTGCCAGTACTAAGCCGGGACAGGGCCACAATGAGCAGTTCTTC.

This chain connects TRBV18 to TRBJ2-7, with D perhaps being TRBD1 or TRBD2 (6 bases each). With 2 bases removed from V and 2 bases from J, the gap between germline ends came to 19 bases. Germline CDR1 KGHSH, CDR2 LQKENI. The CDR3 extends over 17 amino acids. In nucleotides, the CDR3 is TGTGCCAGCTCACCATTCATGGCGGGACAAAAAACCTACGAGCAGTACTTC. Translated, it gives CASSPFMAGQKTYEQYF. Full variable domain (outside the CDR3, taken from reference TRBV18 and TRBJ2-7): NAGVMQNPRHLVRRRGQEARLRCSPMKGHSHVYWYRQLPEEGLKFMVYLQKENIIDESGMPKERFSAEFPKEGPSILRIQQVVRGDSAAYFCASSPFMAGQKTYEQYFGPGTRLTVT.

The V gene is TRBV5-1, the J gene TRBJ1-1, with unresolved D. Germline V CDR1 and CDR2: SGHRS, YFSETQ. Trimming cost V 0 bases and J 1 base, with 10 bases left between them. The CDR3 is made up of 15 amino acids. The CDR3 coding sequence is TGCGCCAGCAGCTTGGATGTACACCCGAACACTGAAGCTTTCTTT. Translation gives CASSLDVHPNTEAFF.

This clone has a handful of counts. The chain couples TRBV28 to TRBJ2-7; possibly TRBD2 for D (6 bases). The V gene lost 8 bases and the J gene lost 2 bases, with 10 bases spanning the gap. The length of the CDR3 is 12 residues. Per germline, CDR1 MDHEN and CDR2 SYDVKM. CDR3 DNA: TGTGCCAGCGGGAGGCCGACCTACGAGCAGTACTTC. It specifies CASGRPTYEQYF.

V and J are TRBV19 and TRBJ2-2; 7 nucleotides line up with TRBD1. V dropped 7 bases and J dropped 6; count of bases not matched to a gene: 11. Germline assignment: CDR1 LNHDA and CDR2 SQIVND (reference sequence). The CDR3 loop spans 15 amino acids. The CDR3 region has the DNA TGTGCCAGTACCCGGGACAGTATTTTTCCCGGGGAGCTGTTTTTT. This codes for CASTRDSIFPGELFF.